Shown below are 9 T cell receptor beta chains from a single sample sequenced in a study of T cell repertoires in cytomegalovirus infection. TCRdb analysed the reads with MiXCR anew, one entry per CDR3 protein. The sample lists almost 300,000 distinct CDR3 sequences; 9.6% were seen once. The sample consisted of PBMCs. These receptors were obtained from a human donor in good health (CMV status not recorded). Some clones in this sample may be carry-over from other donors' samples.

This clonotype was seen ten or more times. This chain connects TRBV20-1 to TRBJ2-5; no clear D. The CDR3 has 13 residues. Germline CDR1 and CDR2: DFQATT and SNEGSKA (reference sequence). Trimming left V 3 bases short and J 0 bases short, with 8 bases between. Here the CDR3 reads CSARVADQETQYF. CDR3 in DNA: TGCAGTGCTAGGGTGGCGGACCAAGAGACCCAGTACTTC.

This clonotype was seen at least ten times. The chain employs TRBV7-2 and TRBJ2-5, with 10 bases matching TRBD1. The V gene's germline CDR1 is SGHTA and CDR2 FQGNSA. The CDR3 is 15 amino acids. V was clipped by 5 bases and J by 1 base; unmatched bases: 4. In nucleotides, the CDR3 is TGTGCCAGCAGCACGGGACAGGGGACCCAAGAGACCCAGTACTTC. Its translation is CASSTGQGTQETQYF.

At least ten counts were recorded for this clonotype. V usage is TRBV7-2 and J usage is TRBJ1-2, with TRBD1 matching over 7 bases. Per germline, CDR1 SGHTA and CDR2 FQGNSA. CDR3 size: 14 residues. V lost 3 bases and J lost 5; bases outside the gene matches: 6. This CDR3 reads CASSFEGARYGYTF. The CDR3 DNA reads as TGTGCCAGCAGCTTCGAGGGGGCACGGTATGGCTACACCTTC.

The chain joins TRBV6-6 to TRBJ2-7, with TRBD1 as a possible D gene (5 bases). The germline V gene encodes CDR1 MNHNY and CDR2 SVGAGI (reference sequence). The V gene lost 8 bases and the J gene lost 2 bases, with 10 bases spanning the gap. The CDR3 loop spans 12 amino acids. This chain's CDR3 is CASAEGAYEQYF. The CDR3 nucleotides read TGTGCCAGCGCTGAAGGGGCCTACGAGCAGTACTTC.

This clonotype occurred many times. The rearrangement joins TRBV7-4 to TRBJ1-5; tentatively, D is TRBD1 (6 bases). CDR3 length: 14 amino acids. Germline-derived CDR1 and CDR2 are SGHVT and SQSDAQ. The V gene lost 6 bases and the J gene lost 7 bases, with 16 bases spanning the gap. CDR3 nucleotide sequence: TGTGCCAGCAGATATACGCAGGGGCGACAGCCCCAGCATTTT. Translated: CASRYTQGRQPQHF. Variable domain in full (rest from reference TRBV7-4 and TRBJ1-5): GAGVSQSPRYKVAKRGRDVALRCDSISGHVTLYWYRQTLGQGSEVLTYSQSDAQRDKSGRPSGRFSAERPERSVSTLKIQRTEQGDSAVYLCASRYTQGRQPQHFGDGTRLSIL.

The chain combines TRBV20-1 with TRBJ2-1; 16 positions match TRBD2. This CDR3 has 14 amino acids. Germline V CDR1 and CDR2: DFQATT, SNEGSKA (reference sequence). V lost 4 bases and J lost 16; bases outside the gene matches: 10. This chain's CDR3 is CSAKPGLAGGQGFF. CDR3 in DNA: TGCAGTGCTAAGCCGGGACTAGCGGGGGGGCAAGGTTTCTTC.

This clonotype was counted many times. The chain employs TRBV7-2 and TRBJ1-1; no clear D. Trimming removed 2 bases at V and 1 base at J, with 8 bases between. From germline, CDR1 is SGHTA and CDR2 FQGNSA. The CDR3 sequence is 14 residues long. CDR3 loop: CASSLNPGNTEAFF. The CDR3 DNA reads as TGTGCCAGCAGCTTAAATCCAGGGAACACTGAAGCTTTCTTT.

This clonotype showed up many times. The chain joins TRBV7-2 to TRBJ2-5; 8 bases line up with TRBD1. This CDR3 is built from 14 residues. Trimming cost V 5 bases and J 1 base; bases outside gene matches: 3. Germline V gene data show CDR1 as SGHTA and CDR2 as FQGNSA. The CDR3 region has the DNA TGTGCCAGCAGCCGGACAGGGATCCAAGAGACCCAGTACTTC. Translation: CASSRTGIQETQYF. The full variable domain, in which reference TRBV7-2 and TRBJ2-5 provide the parts outside the CDR3, is GAGVSQSPSNKVTEKGKDVELRCDPISGHTALYWYRQSLGQGLEFLIYFQGNSAPDKSGLPSDRFSAERTGGSVSTLTIQRTQQEDSAVYLCASSRTGIQETQYFGPGTRLLVL.

This clonotype has at least ten counts. CDR3 sequence: CASRPPGIGTEAFF. CDR3 coding DNA: TGTGCCAGCAGACCGCCAGGGATCGGCACTGAAGCTTTCTTT. The genes are TRBV7-2 and TRBJ1-1, with a possible D match to TRBD1 (5 bases). CDR1 and CDR2 from the germline V gene are SGHTA and FQGNSA. V was trimmed by 6 bases and J by 4 bases, leaving 15 bases between them. This CDR3 has 14 amino acids. The entire variable domain, with the rest obtained from reference TRBV7-2 and TRBJ1-1, is as follows: GAGVSQSPSNKVTEKGKDVELRCDPISGHTALYWYRQSLGQGLEFLIYFQGNSAPDKSGLPSDRFSAERTGGSVSTLTIQRTQQEDSAVYLCASRPPGIGTEAFFGQGTRLTVV.